Below are 6 T cell receptor beta chains sequenced from a single sample in a study of blood T cell repertoires in COVID-19. Some clones are missing from TCRdb's copy, which holds only in-frame ones; the method was immunoSEQ multiplex PCR. The profile shows roughly 95,000 clones, 70% to 90% of them singletons. Input material: peripheral blood. The receptor set was obtained from a man in his 60s with acute or convalescent COVID-19.

This sequence joins TRBV18 and TRBJ1-2; 9 bases line up with TRBD1. The trim removed 2 bases at V and 6 bases at J, leaving 10 bases unmatched. The CDR3 spans 16 residues. CDR1 is KGHSH and CDR2 is LQKENI in the germline V gene. DNA for the CDR3: TGTGCCAGCTCACCATCACAGGGGGCGCAGGAAAATGGCTACACCTTC. This gives the protein CASSPSQGAQENGYTF.

V is TRBV30 and J is TRBJ2-3; D perhaps matches TRBD2 (5 bases). The CDR3 extends over 16 amino acids. CDR1 is GTSNPN and CDR2 is SVGIG in the germline V gene (reference sequence). V was clipped by 1 base and J by 2 bases, with 16 bases between them. Written as DNA, the CDR3 is TGTGCCTGGAGTGAAGGGCTGGGAGCTTTCACAGATACGCAGTATTTT. Its protein product is CAWSEGLGAFTDTQYF.

The rearrangement joins TRBV9 to TRBJ2-1; weak D call: TRBD2 (6 bases). There are 14 residues in the CDR3. The V end lost 3 bases, the J end lost 10 bases, and 17 bases lay between the germline ends. The germline V gene has CDR1 SGDLS and CDR2 YYNGEE. In DNA, the CDR3 is TGTGCCAGCAGCGAGGGACTCGGCTCGTGGGAGCAGTTCTTC. Translation gives CASSEGLGSWEQFF.

The chain employs TRBV19 and TRBJ1-4; TRBD1 aligns across 7 bases. CDR1 is LNHDA, CDR2 SQIVND, per germline (reference sequence). The CDR3 is 16 residues long. With 6 bases clipped from V and 2 bases from J, the junction kept 9 bases outside the gene matches. The CDR3, as DNA: TGTGCCAGTAGGGGAAAACGACAGGGTACTAATGAAAAACTGTTTTTT. The encoded protein is CASRGKRQGTNEKLFF.

The J gene is TRBJ1-5, the V gene TRBV7-8; 8 nucleotides agree with TRBD1. Germline loops: CDR1 SGHVS, CDR2 FQNEAQ. V was clipped by 5 bases and J by 1 base; unmatched bases: 10. CDR3 length: 17 amino acids. CDR3 nucleotides: TGTGCCAGCAGCCCCCCTTACGGGGACAGGAGCAATCAGCCCCAGCATTTT. Translated, it gives CASSPPYGDRSNQPQHF.

The genes are TRBV7-9 and TRBJ2-6; perhaps TRBD1 as D (6 bases). The CDR3 covers 18 residues. CDR1 and CDR2 (germline): SEHNR, FQNEAQ (reference sequence). Trimming took off 2 bases at V and 2 bases at J, with 16 bases between the two ends. The CDR3 region is CASSLKGVVGPGANVLTF. The CDR3 region has the DNA TGTGCCAGCAGCTTAAAGGGGGTAGTAGGACCTGGGGCCAACGTCCTGACTTTC.